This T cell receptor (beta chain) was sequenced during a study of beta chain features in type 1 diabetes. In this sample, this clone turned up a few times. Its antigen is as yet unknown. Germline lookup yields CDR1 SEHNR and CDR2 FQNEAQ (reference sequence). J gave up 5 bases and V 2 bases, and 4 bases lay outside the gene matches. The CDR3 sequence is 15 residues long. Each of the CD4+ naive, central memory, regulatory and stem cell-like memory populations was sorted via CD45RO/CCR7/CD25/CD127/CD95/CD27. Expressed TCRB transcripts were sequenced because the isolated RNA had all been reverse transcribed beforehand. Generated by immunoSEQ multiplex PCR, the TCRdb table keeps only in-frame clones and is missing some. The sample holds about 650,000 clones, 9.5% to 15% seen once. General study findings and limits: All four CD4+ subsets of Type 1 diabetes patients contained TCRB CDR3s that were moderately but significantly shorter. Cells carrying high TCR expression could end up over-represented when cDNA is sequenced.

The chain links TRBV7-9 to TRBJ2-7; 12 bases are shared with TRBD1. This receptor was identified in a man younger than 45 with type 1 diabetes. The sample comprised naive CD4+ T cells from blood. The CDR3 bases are TGTGCCAGCAGCTTATCGGGACAGGGGGCCCACGAGCAGTACTTC. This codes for CASSLSGQGAHEQYF.